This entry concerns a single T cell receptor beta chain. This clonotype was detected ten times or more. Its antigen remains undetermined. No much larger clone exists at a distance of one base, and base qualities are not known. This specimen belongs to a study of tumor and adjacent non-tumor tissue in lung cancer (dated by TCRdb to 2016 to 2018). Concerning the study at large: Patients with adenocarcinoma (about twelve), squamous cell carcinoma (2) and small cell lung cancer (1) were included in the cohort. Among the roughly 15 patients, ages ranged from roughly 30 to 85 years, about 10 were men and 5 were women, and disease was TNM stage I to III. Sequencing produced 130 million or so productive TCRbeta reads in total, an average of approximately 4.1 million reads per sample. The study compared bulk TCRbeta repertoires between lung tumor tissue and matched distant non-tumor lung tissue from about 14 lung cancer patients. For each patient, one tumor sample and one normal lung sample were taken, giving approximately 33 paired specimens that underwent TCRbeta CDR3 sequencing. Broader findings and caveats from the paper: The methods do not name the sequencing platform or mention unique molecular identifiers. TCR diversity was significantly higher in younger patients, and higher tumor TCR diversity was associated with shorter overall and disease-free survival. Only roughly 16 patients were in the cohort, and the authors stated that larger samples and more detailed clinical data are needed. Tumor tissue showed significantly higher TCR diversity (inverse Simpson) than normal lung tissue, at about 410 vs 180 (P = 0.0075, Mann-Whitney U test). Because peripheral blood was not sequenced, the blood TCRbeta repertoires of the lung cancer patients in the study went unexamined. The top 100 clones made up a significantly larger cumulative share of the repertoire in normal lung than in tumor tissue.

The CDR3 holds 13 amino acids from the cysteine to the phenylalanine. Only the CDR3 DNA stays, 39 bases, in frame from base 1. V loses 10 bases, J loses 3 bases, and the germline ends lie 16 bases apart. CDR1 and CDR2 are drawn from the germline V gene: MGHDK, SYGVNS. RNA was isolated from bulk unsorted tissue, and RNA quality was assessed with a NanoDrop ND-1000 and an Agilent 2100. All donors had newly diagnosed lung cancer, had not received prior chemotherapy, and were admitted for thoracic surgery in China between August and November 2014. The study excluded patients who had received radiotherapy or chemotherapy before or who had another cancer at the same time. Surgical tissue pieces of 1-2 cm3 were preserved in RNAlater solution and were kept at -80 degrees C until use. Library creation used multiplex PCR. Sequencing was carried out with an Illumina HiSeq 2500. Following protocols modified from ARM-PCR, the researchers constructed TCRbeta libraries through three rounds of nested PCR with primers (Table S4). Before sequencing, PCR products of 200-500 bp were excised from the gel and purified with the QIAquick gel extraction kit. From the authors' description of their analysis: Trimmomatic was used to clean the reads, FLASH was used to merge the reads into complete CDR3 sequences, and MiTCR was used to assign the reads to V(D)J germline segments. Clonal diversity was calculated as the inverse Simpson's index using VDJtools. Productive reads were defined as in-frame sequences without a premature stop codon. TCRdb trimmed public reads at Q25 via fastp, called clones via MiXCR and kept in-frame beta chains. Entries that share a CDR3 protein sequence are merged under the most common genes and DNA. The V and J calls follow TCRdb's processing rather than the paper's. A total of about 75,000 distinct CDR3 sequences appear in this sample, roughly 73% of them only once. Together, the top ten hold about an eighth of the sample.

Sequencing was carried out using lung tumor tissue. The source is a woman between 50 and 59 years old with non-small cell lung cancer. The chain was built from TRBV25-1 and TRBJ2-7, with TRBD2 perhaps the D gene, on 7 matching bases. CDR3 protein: CATRGAPFYEQYF. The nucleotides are TGTGCCACCCGGGGGGCGCCCTTCTACGAGCAGTACTTC.